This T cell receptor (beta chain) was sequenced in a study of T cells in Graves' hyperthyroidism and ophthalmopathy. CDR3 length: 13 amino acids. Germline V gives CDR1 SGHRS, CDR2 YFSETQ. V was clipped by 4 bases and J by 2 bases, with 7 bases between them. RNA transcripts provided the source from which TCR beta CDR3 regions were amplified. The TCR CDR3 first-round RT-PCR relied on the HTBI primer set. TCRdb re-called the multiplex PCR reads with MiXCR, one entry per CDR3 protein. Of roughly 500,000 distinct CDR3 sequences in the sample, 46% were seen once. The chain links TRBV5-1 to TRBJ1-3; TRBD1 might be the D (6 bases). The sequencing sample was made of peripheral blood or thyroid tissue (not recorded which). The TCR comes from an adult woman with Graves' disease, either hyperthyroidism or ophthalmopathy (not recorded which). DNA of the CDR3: TGCGCCAGCAGCCCAGGGGCTGGAAACACCATATATTTT. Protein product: CASSPGAGNTIYF.